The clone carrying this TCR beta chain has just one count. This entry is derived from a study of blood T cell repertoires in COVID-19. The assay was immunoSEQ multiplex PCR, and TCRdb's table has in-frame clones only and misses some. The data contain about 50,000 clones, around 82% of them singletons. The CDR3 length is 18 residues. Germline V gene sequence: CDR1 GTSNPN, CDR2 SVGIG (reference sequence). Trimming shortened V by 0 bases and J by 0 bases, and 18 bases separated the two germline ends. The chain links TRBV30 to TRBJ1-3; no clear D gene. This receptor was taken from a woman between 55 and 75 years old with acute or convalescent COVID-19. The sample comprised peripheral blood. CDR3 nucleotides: TGTGCCTGGAGTGTGGCGGGATCACCCGAACTCTCTGGAAACACCATATATTTT. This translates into CAWSVAGSPELSGNTIYF.